This paragraph reports one T cell receptor (beta chain). Its specificity is not known. Data came from immunoSEQ multiplex PCR; TCRdb stores just in-frame clones and leaves some out. The sample holds approximately 100,000 clones, 82% seen once. The sample belongs to a study of radiotherapy plus CTLA-4 blockade in lung cancer. Regarding the study as a whole: Blood saw expansion of tumor-derived TCR clones after radiotherapy plus ipilimumab.

Unmatched junction bases numbered 5, after V lost 0 bases and J lost 5 bases. The CDR3 is made up of 16 amino acids. Looked up from germline, CDR1 is SGHRS and CDR2 is YFSETQ. This clonotype was obtained from a human donor with non-small cell lung cancer who had a partial response to radiotherapy plus ipilimumab. V gene TRBV5-1 combines with J gene TRBJ2-7, with TRBD2 identical over 13 bases. This sample comprised peripheral blood, obtained from a patient treated with radiotherapy plus ipilimumab. CDR3: CASSLGTSGRANEQYF. Written as DNA, the CDR3 is TGCGCCAGCAGCTTGGGTACTAGCGGGAGGGCCAACGAGCAGTACTTC. Combining the CDR3 with reference TRBV5-1 and TRBJ2-7 gives the whole variable domain KAGVTQTPRYLIKTRGQQVTLSCSPISGHRSVSWYQQTPGQGLQFLFEYFSETQRNKGNFPGRFSGRQFSNSRSEMNVSTLELGDSALYLCASSLGTSGRANEQYFGPGTRLTVT.